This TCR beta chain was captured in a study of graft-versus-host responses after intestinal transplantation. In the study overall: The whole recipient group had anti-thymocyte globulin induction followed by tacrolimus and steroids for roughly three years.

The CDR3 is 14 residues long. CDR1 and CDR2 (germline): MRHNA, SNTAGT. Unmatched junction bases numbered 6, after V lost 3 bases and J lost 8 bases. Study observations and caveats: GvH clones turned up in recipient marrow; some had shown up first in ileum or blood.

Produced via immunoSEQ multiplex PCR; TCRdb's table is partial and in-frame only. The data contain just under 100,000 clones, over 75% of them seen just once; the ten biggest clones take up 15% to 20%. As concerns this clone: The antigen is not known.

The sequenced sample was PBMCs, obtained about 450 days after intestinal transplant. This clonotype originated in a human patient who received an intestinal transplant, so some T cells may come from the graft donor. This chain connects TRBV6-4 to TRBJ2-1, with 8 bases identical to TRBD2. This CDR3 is CASSERLAGDEQFF. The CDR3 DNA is TGTGCCAGCAGTGAGCGGCTAGCGGGCGATGAGCAGTTCTTC.